This T cell receptor (beta chain) was recorded in a study of CD8+ T cells in alopecia areata. Specified treatment: oral pan-JAK inhibitor, 5-10 mg twice daily. Peripheral blood and lesional scalp punch biopsies were taken from alopecia areata patients. General study points: Scalp sample data also include resident alphabeta T cells from normal skin. Clonality in the scalp and expanded CD8+ clones ranked among the top 100 were significantly decreased by tofacitinib.

This clone was detected only once. As yet, its antigen is unknown. This CDR3 comprises 13 residues. Trimming left V 6 bases short and J 13 bases short, with 18 bases between. The germline V gene has CDR1 MNHEY and CDR2 SMNVEV (reference sequence). RNA was extracted and reverse transcribed into cDNA as the sequencing template. Method: immunoSEQ multiplex PCR; TCRdb's copy keeps in-frame clones and lacks some. The sample carries 98,000 or so clones, approximately 60% recorded once. The sequence came from a human donor with alopecia areata. The material was CD8+ T cells sorted from blood, obtained at week 4, from a patient treated with tofacitinib. The chain recombines TRBV27 with TRBJ2-2; perhaps TRBD1 as D (5 bases). The DNA of the CDR3 is TGTGCCAGCAGGCCCTTCGACAGCGTGGTGCTGTTTTTT. Translating it yields CASRPFDSVVLFF.